The TCR beta chain described here comes from a study of CD8+CD57+ T cells in acquired aplastic anemia. For CDR3 and TCR beta VDJ profiling, genomic DNA was the template used. TCRdb reprocessed the reads with MiXCR, giving one entry per CDR3 protein. The repertoire includes about 180,000 distinct CDR3 sequences, 48% of them detected once, and 10% to 15% sits in the top ten. Germline V lookup: CDR1 SGDLS, CDR2 YYNGEE. V dropped 4 bases and J dropped 0 bases, with 7 bases sitting between them. The CDR3 is 13 residues long. Sequencing was done on patients that had shown CD8+CD57+ cell expansion by flow cytometry.

This clonotype originated in a human donor with aplastic anemia. This chain links TRBV9 with TRBJ1-1; D is unclear. The specimen was sorted CD4+, CD8+, or CD8+CD57+ T cells (not recorded which) from PBMCs. CDR3 nucleotide sequence: TGTGCCAGCAGCTTCCGAGTGAACACTGAAGCTTTCTTT. This encodes CASSFRVNTEAFF.